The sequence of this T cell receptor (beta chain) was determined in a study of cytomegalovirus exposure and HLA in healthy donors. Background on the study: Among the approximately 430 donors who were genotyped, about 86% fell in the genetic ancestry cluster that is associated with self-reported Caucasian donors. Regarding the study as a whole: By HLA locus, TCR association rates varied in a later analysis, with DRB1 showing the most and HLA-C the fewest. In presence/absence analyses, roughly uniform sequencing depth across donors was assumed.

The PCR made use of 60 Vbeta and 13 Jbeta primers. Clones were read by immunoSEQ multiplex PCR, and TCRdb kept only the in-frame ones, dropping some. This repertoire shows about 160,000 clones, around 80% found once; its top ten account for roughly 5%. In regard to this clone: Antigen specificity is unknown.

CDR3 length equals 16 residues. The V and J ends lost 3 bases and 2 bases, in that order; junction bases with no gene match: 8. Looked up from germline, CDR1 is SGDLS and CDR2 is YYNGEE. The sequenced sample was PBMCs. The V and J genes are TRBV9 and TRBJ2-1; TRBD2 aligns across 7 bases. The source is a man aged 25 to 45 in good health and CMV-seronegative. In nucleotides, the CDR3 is TGTGCCAGCAGCGCCCGTCCTAGCGGTACCTACAATGAGCAGTTCTTC. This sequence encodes CASSARPSGTYNEQFF.